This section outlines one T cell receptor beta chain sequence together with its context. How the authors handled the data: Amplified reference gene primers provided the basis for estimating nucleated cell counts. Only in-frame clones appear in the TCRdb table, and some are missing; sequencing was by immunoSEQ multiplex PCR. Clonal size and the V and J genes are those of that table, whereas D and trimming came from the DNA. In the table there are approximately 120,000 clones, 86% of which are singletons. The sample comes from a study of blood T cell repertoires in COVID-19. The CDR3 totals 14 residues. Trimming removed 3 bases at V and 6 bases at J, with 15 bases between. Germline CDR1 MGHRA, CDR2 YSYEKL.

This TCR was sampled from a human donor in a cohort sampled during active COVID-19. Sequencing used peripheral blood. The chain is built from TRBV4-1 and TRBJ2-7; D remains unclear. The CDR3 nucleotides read TGCGCCAGCAGCCATTCTACGTTACGTTCCGAGCAGTACTTC. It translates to CASSHSTLRSEQYF.